This T cell receptor (beta chain) was recovered during a study of OX40 agonist ivuxolimab in advanced cancers. V lost 5 bases and J lost 2; bases outside the gene matches: 9. The CDR3 spans 16 residues. The V gene's germline CDR1 is SGHTA and CDR2 FQGNSA. Data came from immunoSEQ multiplex PCR; TCRdb stores just in-frame clones and leaves some out. The sample consists of about 70,000 clones, 80% to 90% of them appearing once. The TCR originated in an adult with an advanced solid tumor such as melanoma, head and neck, liver or kidney cancer. Material: CD4+ or CD8+ T cells sorted from blood, obtained in a trial of the OX40 agonist ivuxolimab. The chain is built from TRBV7-2 and TRBJ2-3; 8 bases map to TRBD1. The CDR3 loop is CASSPKDRDPTDTQYF. For the CDR3, the DNA is TGTGCCAGCAGCCCAAAGGACAGGGACCCCACAGATACGCAGTATTTT. Together with reference TRBV7-2 and TRBJ2-3, the CDR3 gives the full variable domain: GAGVSQSPSNKVTEKGKDVELRCDPISGHTALYWYRQSLGQGLEFLIYFQGNSAPDKSGLPSDRFSAERTGGSVSTLTIQRTQQEDSAVYLCASSPKDRDPTDTQYFGPGTRLTVL.